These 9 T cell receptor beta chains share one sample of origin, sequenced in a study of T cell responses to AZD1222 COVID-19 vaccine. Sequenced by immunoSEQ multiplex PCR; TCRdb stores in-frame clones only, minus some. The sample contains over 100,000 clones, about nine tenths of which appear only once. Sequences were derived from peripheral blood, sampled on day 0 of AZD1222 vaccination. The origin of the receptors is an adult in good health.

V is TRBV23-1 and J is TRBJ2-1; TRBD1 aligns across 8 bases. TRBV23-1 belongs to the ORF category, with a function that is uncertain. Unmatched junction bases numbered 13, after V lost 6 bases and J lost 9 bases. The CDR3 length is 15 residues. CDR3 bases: TGCGCCAGCAGGTATCGGACAGGGTATGTCAGTGAGCAGTTCTTC. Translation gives CASRYRTGYVSEQFF.

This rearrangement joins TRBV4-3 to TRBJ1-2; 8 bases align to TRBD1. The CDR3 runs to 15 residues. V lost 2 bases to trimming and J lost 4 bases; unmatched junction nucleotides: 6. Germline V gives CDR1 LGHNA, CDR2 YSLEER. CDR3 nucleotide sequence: TGCGCCAGCAGCCAACCGGACAGGGTGGGCTATGGCTACACCTTC. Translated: CASSQPDRVGYGYTF.

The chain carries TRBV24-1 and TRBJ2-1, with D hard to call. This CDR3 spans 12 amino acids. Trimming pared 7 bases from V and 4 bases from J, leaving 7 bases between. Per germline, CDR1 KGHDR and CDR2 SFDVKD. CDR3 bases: TGTGCCACCAGGGGTCGGTACAATGAGCAGTTCTTC. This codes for CATRGRYNEQFF.

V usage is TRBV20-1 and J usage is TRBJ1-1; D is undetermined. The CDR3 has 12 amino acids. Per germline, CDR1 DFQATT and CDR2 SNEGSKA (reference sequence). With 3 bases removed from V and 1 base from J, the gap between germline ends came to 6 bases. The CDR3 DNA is TGCAGTGCTAGTCCCGAGAACACTGAAGCTTTCTTT. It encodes CSASPENTEAFF.

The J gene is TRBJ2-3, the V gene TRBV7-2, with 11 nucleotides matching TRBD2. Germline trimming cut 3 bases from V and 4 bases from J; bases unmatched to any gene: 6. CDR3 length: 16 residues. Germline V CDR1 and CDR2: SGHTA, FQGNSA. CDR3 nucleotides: TGTGCCAGCAGCTTCCTAGCGGGGGGTGTCCCAGATACGCAGTATTTT. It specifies CASSFLAGGVPDTQYF. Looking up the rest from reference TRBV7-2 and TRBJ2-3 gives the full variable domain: GAGVSQSPSNKVTEKGKDVELRCDPISGHTALYWYRQSLGQGLEFLIYFQGNSAPDKSGLPSDRFSAERTGGSVSTLTIQRTQQEDSAVYLCASSFLAGGVPDTQYFGPGTRLTVL.

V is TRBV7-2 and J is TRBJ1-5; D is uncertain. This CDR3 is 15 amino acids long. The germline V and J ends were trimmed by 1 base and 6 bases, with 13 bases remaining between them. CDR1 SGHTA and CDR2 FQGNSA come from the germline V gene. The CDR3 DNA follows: TGTGCCAGCAGCTTAGAGGCGGGGATCCTTCAGCCCCAGCATTTT. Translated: CASSLEAGILQPQHF.

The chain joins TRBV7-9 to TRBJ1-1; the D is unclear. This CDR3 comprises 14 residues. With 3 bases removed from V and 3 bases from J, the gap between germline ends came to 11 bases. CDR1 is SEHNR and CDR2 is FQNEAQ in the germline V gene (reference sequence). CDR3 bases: TGTGCCAGCAGCTTCGTTGGCGGGGACACTGAAGCTTTCTTT. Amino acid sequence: CASSFVGGDTEAFF.

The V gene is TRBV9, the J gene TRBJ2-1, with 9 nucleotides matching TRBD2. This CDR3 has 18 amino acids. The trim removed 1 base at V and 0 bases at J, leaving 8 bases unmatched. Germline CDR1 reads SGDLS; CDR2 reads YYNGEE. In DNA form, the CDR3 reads TGTGCCAGCAGCGTAAGTTTGCTAGCGGGGAGCTCCTACAATGAGCAGTTCTTC. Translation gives CASSVSLLAGSSYNEQFF. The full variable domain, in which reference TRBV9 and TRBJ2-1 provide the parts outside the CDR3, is DSGVTQTPKHLITATGQRVTLRCSPRSGDLSVYWYQQSLDQGLQFLIQYYNGEERAKGNILERFSAQQFPDLHSELNLSSLELGDSALYFCASSVSLLAGSSYNEQFFGPGTRLTVL.

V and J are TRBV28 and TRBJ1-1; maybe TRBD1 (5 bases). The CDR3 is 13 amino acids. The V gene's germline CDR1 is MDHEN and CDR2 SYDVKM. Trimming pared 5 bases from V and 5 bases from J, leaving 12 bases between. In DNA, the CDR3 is TGTGCCAGCAGTCCGCCGAAGGGGACTGAAGCTTTCTTT. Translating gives CASSPPKGTEAFF.